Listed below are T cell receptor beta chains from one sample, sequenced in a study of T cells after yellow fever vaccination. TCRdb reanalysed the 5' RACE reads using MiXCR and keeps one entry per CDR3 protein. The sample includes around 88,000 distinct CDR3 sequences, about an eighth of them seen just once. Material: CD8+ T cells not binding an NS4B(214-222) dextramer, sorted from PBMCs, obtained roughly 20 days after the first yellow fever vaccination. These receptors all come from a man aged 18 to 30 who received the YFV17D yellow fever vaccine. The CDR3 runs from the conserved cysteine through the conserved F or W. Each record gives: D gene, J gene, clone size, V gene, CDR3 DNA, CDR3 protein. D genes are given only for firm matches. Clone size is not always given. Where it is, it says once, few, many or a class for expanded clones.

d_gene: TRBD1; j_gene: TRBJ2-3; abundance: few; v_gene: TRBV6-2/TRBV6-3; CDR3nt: TGTGCCAGCAGTTTTCCAGGGACAGGGTCGACAGATACGCAGTATTTT; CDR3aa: CASSFPGTGSTDTQYF
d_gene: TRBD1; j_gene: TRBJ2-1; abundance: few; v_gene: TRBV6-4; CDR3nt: TGTGCCAGCAGTGAATTGTGGACAGGGGTCTTACATGAGCAGTTCTTC; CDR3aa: CASSELWTGVLHEQFF
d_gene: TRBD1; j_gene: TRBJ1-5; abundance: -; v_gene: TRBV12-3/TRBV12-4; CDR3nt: TGTGCCAGCAGTCATGGACAGGAGGGCAATCAGCCCCAGCATTTT; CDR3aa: CASSHGQEGNQPQHF
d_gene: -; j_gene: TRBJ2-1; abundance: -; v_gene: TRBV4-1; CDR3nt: TGCGCCAGCAGCCAATTAAGTGCTGAGCAGTTCTTC; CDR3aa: CASSQLSAEQFF
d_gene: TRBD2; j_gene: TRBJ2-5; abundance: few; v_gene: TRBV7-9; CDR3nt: TGTGCCAGCAGCTTCCTGACTAGCGCCCAAGAGACCCAGTACTTC; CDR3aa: CASSFLTSAQETQYF
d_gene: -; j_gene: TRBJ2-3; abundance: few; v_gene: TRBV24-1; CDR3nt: TGTGCCACCAGTGACACCAGCACAGATACGCAGTATTTT; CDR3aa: CATSDTSTDTQYF
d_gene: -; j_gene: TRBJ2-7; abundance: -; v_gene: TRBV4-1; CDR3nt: TGCGCCAGCAGCCAAGATGCAGGGGCCGCCTACGAGCAGTACTTC; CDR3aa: CASSQDAGAAYEQYF
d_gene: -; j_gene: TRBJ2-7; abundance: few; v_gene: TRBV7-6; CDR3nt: TGTGCCAGCAGCTTAGGGGCAGGGGCAATGGAGCAGTACTTC; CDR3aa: CASSLGAGAMEQYF
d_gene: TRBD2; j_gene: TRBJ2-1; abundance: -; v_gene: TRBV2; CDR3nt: TGTGCCAGCAGTGGGGGACTAGCGGGGGACAATGAGCAGTTCTTC; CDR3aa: CASSGGLAGDNEQFF
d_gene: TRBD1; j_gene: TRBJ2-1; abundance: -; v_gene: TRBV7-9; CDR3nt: TGTGCCCGCAGCCGAGGGACAGGGGGGCAGTTCTTC; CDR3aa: CARSRGTGGQFF
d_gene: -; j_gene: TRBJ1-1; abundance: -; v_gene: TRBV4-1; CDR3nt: TGCGCCAGCAGCCAAGGATGGGGTGGGAACACTGAAGCTTTCTTT; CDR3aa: CASSQGWGGNTEAFF
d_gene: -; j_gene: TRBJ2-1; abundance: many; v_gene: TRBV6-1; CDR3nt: TGTGCCATCGGGCGGGGTCCCTACAATGAGCAGTTCTTC; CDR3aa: CAIGRGPYNEQFF
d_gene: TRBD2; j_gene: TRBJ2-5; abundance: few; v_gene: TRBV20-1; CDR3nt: TGCAGTGCTAGAGATGGGATAGCGGGGGGGCCACAGACCCAGTACTTC; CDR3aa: CSARDGIAGGPQTQYF
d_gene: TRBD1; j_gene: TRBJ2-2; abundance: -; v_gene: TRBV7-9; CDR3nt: TGTGCCAGCAGCCCAGGGACAGAAGTGAACACCGGGGAGCTGTTTTTT; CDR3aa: CASSPGTEVNTGELFF
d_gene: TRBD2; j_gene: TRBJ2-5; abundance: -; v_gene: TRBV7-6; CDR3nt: TGTGCCAGCAGCTTAGGACGGGGGGGCAACCAAGAGACCCAGTACTTC; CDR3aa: CASSLGRGGNQETQYF
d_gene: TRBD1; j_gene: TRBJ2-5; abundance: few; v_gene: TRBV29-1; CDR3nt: TGCAGCGTTGGGGGGACAGGACAAAAGGGAGAGACCCAGTACTTC; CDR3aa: CSVGGTGQKGETQYF
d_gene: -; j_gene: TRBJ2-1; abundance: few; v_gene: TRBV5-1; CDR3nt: TGCGCCAGCAGTCGGGGACATGAGCAGTTCTTC; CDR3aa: CASSRGHEQFF
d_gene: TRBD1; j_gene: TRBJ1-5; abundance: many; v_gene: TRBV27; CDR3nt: TGTGCCAGCAGCCCCGGGACAGGTCTCAATCAGCCCCAGCATTTT; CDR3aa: CASSPGTGLNQPQHF
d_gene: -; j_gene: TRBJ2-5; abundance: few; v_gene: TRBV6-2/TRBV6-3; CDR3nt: TGTGCCAGCAGTTACGTACATTTGCGCGTCCAAGAGACCCAGTACTTC; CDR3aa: CASSYVHLRVQETQYF
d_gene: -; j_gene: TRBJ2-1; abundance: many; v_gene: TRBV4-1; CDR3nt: TGCGCCAGCAGCCAGCGTTACAATGAGCAGTTCTTC; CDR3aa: CASSQRYNEQFF
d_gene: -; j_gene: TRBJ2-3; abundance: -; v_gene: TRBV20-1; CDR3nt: TGCAGTGCTCATAGGGATACGCAGTATTTT; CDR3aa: CSAHRDTQYF
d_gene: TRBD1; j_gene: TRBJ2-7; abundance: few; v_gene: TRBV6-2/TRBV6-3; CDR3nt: TGTGCCAGCAGTACGACAGGGGGACGAAGCTACGAGCAGTACTTC; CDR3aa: CASSTTGGRSYEQYF
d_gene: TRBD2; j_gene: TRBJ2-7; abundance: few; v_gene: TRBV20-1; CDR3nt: TGCAGTGGAAGACAGCGGGGGGATAATCTTTACGAGCAGTACTTC; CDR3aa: CSGRQRGDNLYEQYF
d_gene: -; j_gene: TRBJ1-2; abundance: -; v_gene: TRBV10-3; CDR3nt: TGTGCCATCAGTGAGTCATCCCTGGACAGCACCCATAACTATGGCTACACCTTC; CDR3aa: CAISESSLDSTHNYGYTF
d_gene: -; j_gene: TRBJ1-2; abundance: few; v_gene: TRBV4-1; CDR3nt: TGCGCCAGCAGCCAAGATTCGTGGGGGACCTACACCTTC; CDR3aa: CASSQDSWGTYTF
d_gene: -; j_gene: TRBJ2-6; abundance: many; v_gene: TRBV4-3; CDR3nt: TGCGCCAGCAGCCAAGAGTCCGCCTCTGGGGCCAACGTCCTGACTTTC; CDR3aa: CASSQESASGANVLTF
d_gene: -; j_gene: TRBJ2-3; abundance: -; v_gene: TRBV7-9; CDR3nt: TGTGCCAGCAGCTTCCCGGGGCAGGAAGATACGCAGTATTTT; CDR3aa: CASSFPGQEDTQYF
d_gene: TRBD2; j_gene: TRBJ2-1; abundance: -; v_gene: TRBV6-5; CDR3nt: TGTGCCAGCAGTTACATCGGGGGGAAAAACAATGAGCAGTTCTTC; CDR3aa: CASSYIGGKNNEQFF
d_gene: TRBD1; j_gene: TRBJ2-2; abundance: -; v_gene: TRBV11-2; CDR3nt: TGTGCCAGCAGCCCCAACCCCCGGACAGGGGAAAACACCGGGGAGCTGTTTTTT; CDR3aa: CASSPNPRTGENTGELFF
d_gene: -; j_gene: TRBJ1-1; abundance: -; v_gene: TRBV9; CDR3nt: TGTGCCAGCAGCGTAAAAGGGGGGGTTTACAACACTGAAGCTTTCTTT; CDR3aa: CASSVKGGVYNTEAFF
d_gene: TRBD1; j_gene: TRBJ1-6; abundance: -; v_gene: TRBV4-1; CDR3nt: TGCGCCAGCAGGCGCGGACAGGCTAATAATTCACCCCTCCACTTT; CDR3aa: CASRRGQANNSPLHF
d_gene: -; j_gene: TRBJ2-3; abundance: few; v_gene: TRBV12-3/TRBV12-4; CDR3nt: TGTGCCAGCAATGCAGGGGATTTGCCTACGCAGTATTTT; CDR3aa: CASNAGDLPTQYF
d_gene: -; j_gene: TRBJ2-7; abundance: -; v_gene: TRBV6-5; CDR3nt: TGTGCCAGCAGTTATAGGTTGTTTTTGGAGCAGTACTTC; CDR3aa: CASSYRLFLEQYF
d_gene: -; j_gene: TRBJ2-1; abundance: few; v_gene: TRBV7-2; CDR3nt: TGTGCCAGCGGTTCACATTACAATGAGCAGTTCTTC; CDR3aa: CASGSHYNEQFF
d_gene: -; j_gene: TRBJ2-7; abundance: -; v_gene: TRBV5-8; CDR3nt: TGTGCCAGCAGCTTTGGGTCCAGGGCCAACGAGCAGTACTTC; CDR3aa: CASSFGSRANEQYF
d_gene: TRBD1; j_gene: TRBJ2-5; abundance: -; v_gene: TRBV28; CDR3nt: TGTGCCAGCAGTGCGGACAGGTGGGAAGAGACCCAGTACTTC; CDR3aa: CASSADRWEETQYF
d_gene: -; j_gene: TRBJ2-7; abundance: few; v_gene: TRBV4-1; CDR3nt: TGCGCCAGCAGCCAAGATCGGGGAAGCGGCTACGAGCAGTACTTC; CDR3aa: CASSQDRGSGYEQYF
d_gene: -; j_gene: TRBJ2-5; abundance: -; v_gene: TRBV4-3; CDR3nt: TGCGCCAGCAGCCAAGTTCGCGGAGAGACCCAGTACTTC; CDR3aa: CASSQVRGETQYF
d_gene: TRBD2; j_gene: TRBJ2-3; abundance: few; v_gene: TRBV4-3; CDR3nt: TGCGCCAGCAGCCAAGATCCCCGCCGACTAGCACTGGGAGCAGATACGCAGTATTTT; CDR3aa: CASSQDPRRLALGADTQYF
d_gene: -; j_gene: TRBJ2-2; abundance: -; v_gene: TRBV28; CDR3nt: TGTGCCAGCAGTTTTAGGGGACCCAGCACCGGGGAGCTGTTTTTT; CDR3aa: CASSFRGPSTGELFF
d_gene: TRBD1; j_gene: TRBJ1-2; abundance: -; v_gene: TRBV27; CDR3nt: TGTGCCAGCAGCAACAGGGGTAACTATGGCTACACCTTC; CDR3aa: CASSNRGNYGYTF
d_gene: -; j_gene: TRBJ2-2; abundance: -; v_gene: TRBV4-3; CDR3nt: TGCGCCAGCAGGAGCGGTACCGCGAACACCGGGGAGCTGTTTTTT; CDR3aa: CASRSGTANTGELFF
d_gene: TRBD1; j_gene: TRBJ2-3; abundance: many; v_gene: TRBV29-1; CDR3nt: TGCAGCGTTGAGACTTGGGACAGGGGACTCCTAGCACAAGATACGCAGTATTTT; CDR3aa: CSVETWDRGLLAQDTQYF
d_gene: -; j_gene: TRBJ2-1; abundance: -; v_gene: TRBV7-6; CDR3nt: TGTGCCAGCAGCCCCTGGTCCCCTAACGGTGAGCAGTTCTTC; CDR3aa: CASSPWSPNGEQFF
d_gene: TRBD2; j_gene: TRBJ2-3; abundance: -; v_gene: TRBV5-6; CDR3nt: TGTGCCAGCAGTTCGGCTAGCGGGGGACCCACAGATACGCAGTATTTT; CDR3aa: CASSSASGGPTDTQYF
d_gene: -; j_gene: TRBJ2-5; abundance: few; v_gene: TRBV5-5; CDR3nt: TGTGCCAGCAGCCCCCCCGAAGTGCGGACCCAGTACTTC; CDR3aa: CASSPPEVRTQYF
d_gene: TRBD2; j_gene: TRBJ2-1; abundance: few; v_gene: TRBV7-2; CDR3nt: TGTGCCAGCAGCGGACTAGGGACTAGTGGCAATGAGCAGTTCTTC; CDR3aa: CASSGLGTSGNEQFF
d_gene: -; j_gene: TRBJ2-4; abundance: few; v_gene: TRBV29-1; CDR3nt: TGCAGCGTCCAAGGGGGGACTTTAGCCAAAAACATTCAGTACTTC; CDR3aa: CSVQGGTLAKNIQYF
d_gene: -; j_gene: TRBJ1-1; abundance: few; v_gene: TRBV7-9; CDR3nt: TGTGCCAGCTTCGATACTGAAGCTTTCTTT; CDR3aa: CASFDTEAFF
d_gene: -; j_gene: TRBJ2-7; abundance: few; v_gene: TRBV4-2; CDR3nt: TGTGCCAGCAGCCAAGAGAGGGCAGGGGACTTCTACGAGCAGTACTTC; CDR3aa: CASSQERAGDFYEQYF
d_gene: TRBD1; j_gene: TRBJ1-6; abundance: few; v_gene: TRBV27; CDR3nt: TGTGCCAGCAGTCTGACAGGGACCCCCTATAATTCACCCCTCCACTTT; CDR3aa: CASSLTGTPYNSPLHF
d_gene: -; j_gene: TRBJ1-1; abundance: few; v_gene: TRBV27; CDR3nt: TGTGCCAGCAAGGAGGGGAACACTGAAGCTTTCTTT; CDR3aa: CASKEGNTEAFF
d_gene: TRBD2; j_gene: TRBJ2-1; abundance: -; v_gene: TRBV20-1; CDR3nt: TGCAGTGCTCCCCGTCGGGCTAGCGGGGTCAATGAGCAGTTCTTC; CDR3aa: CSAPRRASGVNEQFF
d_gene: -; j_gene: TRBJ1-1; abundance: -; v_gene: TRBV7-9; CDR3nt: TGTGCCAGCAGCGGAGGGGTAAACCTGTTGAACACTGAAGCTTTCTTT; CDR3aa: CASSGGVNLLNTEAFF
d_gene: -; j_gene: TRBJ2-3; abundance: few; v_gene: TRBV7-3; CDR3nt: TGTGCCAGCAGCCTGACCCACGGGGATACGCAGTATTTT; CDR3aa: CASSLTHGDTQYF